These 20 T cell receptor beta chains were all obtained from the same sample, sequenced in a study of blood T cell repertoires in COVID-19. Sequenced by immunoSEQ multiplex PCR; TCRdb stores in-frame clones only, minus some. Among under 300,000 clones listed, 88% were seen once. The specimen sequenced was PBMCs or T cells enriched from blood (not recorded which). The receptors originated from a woman in her sixties in a cohort exposed to, infected with or recovered from COVID-19 (not recorded which).

The genes are TRBV18 and TRBJ2-7; 9 bases are shared with TRBD1. With 6 bases clipped from V and 3 bases from J, the junction kept 6 bases outside the gene matches. This CDR3 has 14 amino acids. The germline V gene has CDR1 KGHSH and CDR2 LQKENI. DNA of the CDR3: TGTGCCAGCTCCCTACAGGGGGCGAACTACGAGCAGTACTTC. Protein sequence: CASSLQGANYEQYF.

This chain links TRBV6-5 with TRBJ1-1; 8 bases match TRBD1. With V trimmed by 6 bases and J by 5 bases, 5 bases remained unmatched. The germline V gene has CDR1 MNHEY and CDR2 SVGAGI. This CDR3 comprises 13 residues. CDR3 sequence: CASRPWTGTEAFF. The CDR3 DNA is TGTGCCAGCAGACCCTGGACAGGGACTGAAGCTTTCTTT.

The chain joins TRBV28 to TRBJ2-1, with D perhaps matching TRBD2 (6 bases). Looked up from germline, CDR1 is MDHEN and CDR2 is SYDVKM. Trimming took 8 bases from V and 4 from J, leaving 12 bases between them. The length of the CDR3 is 13 residues. CDR3 bases: TGTGCCAGCGGACTAACAAAGTACAATGAGCAGTTCTTC. This encodes CASGLTKYNEQFF.

This clone was seen only a few times. This chain uses TRBV7-2 with TRBJ1-6; tentatively, D is TRBD1 (5 bases). Germline values: CDR1 SGHTA, CDR2 FQGNSA. This CDR3 contains 16 residues. The V and J ends lost 2 bases and 1 base respectively, with 9 bases between them. CDR3 DNA: TGTGCCAGCAGCTTACAGGGAAGATCCTATAATTCACCCCTCCACTTT. Protein sequence: CASSLQGRSYNSPLHF.

In DNA form, the CDR3 reads TGTGCCACCAGCAGAGATTTAGGGACTTACTATGGCTACACCTTC. Protein product: CATSRDLGTYYGYTF. The chain joins TRBV15 to TRBJ1-2; D perhaps matches TRBD1 (5 bases). Germline lookup yields CDR1 LNHNV and CDR2 YYDKDF (reference sequence). V lost 0 bases, J lost 3 bases, and 11 bases lay in between. CDR3 size: 15 residues.

The CDR3 loop reads CASSQQAGGLNIQYF. The CDR3 coding sequence is TGTGCCAGCAGTCAACAAGCGGGAGGCTTAAACATTCAGTACTTC. The chain is built from TRBV28 and TRBJ2-4, with 9 bases matching TRBD2. Trimming cost V 5 bases and J 6 bases; bases outside gene matches: 8. This CDR3 has 15 amino acids. Germline CDR1 is MDHEN and CDR2 is SYDVKM.

This chain links TRBV2 with TRBJ2-3; TRBD1 agrees at 10 bases. The CDR3 extends over 14 amino acids. In germline, CDR1 is SNHLY, CDR2 FYNNEI. The J segment lost 6 bases and the V segment lost 6 bases, leaving 6 bases of the junction unmatched. The chain's CDR3 is CASSLTGGQDTQYF. In DNA form, the CDR3 reads TGTGCCAGCAGCTTGACAGGGGGCCAGGATACGCAGTATTTT.

This sequence joins TRBV28 and TRBJ2-5, with D tentatively TRBD1 (5 bases). Trimming took 7 bases from V and 2 from J, leaving 8 bases between them. CDR3 length: 12 residues. Germline V CDR1 and CDR2: MDHEN, SYDVKM. The CDR3 loop reads CASNRPQETQYF. The CDR3 region has the DNA TGTGCCAGCAACAGGCCTCAAGAGACCCAGTACTTC.

This clone came up a few times. V is TRBV2 and J is TRBJ2-1, with TRBD2 identical over 14 bases. V shed 4 bases and J 6 bases; nucleotides not matched to a gene: 8. Germline V CDR1 and CDR2: SNHLY, FYNNEI. The CDR3 consists of 17 residues. CDR3 protein: CASSGLAGGPRRNEQFF. CDR3 DNA sequence: TGTGCCAGCAGTGGACTAGCGGGAGGGCCTCGTCGCAATGAGCAGTTCTTC.

The chain is built from TRBV4-1 and TRBJ2-5, with 7 bases lining up with TRBD1. J was trimmed by 6 bases and V by 6 bases; bases with no gene match: 10. CDR3 length: 14 amino acids. From germline, CDR1 is MGHRA and CDR2 YSYEKL. CDR3 loop: CASRETGRGKTQYF. CDR3 in DNA: TGCGCCAGCAGGGAAACGGGCAGGGGGAAGACCCAGTACTTC.

This chain joins TRBV6-5 and TRBJ2-2, with D possibly being TRBD1 (5 bases). Per the germline V gene, CDR1 is MNHEY and CDR2 is SVGAGI. V was shortened by 0 bases and J by 8 bases, with 13 bases between the two germline ends. CDR3 size: 15 residues. The CDR3 loop is CASSYSTTGRGELFF. The CDR3 DNA sequence: TGTGCCAGCAGTTACTCTACTACAGGCAGGGGGGAGCTGTTTTTT.

The gene calls are TRBV12-3 or TRBV12-4 and TRBJ2-2, with unresolved D. Trimming cost V 7 bases and J 5 bases, with 8 bases left between them. There are 12 residues in the CDR3. Here the CDR3 DNA reads TGTGCCAGCACTAAAAATACCGGGGAGCTGTTTTTT. The encoded protein is CASTKNTGELFF.

The chain couples TRBV19 to TRBJ1-4; 9 nucleotides agree with TRBD1. V lost 6 bases to trimming and J lost 8 bases; unmatched junction nucleotides: 10. The germline V gene has CDR1 LNHDA and CDR2 SQIVND (reference sequence). CDR3 size: 15 residues. CDR3 protein: CASSVQQGAREKLFF. For the CDR3, the DNA is TGTGCCAGTAGCGTACAACAGGGGGCACGGGAAAAACTGTTTTTT. Complete variable domain (other parts from reference TRBV19 and TRBJ1-4): DGGITQSPKYLFRKEGQNVTLSCEQNLNHDAMYWYRQDPGQGLRLIYYSQIVNDFQKGDIAEGYSVSREKKESFPLTVTSAQKNPTAFYLCASSVQQGAREKLFFGSGTQLSVL.

This clone was seen only a few times. The chain is built from TRBV9 and TRBJ1-3; TRBD1 matches 11 bases. V trimming: 3 bases; J trimming: 4 bases; junction bases outside the gene matches: 3. The CDR3 runs to 15 residues. Germline V gives CDR1 SGDLS, CDR2 YYNGEE. The CDR3 loop is CASSGTGGTGNTIYF. The CDR3 nucleotides are TGTGCCAGCAGCGGGACAGGGGGCACCGGAAACACCATATATTTT. The complete variable domain, with remaining parts taken from reference TRBV9 and TRBJ1-3, reads DSGVTQTPKHLITATGQRVTLRCSPRSGDLSVYWYQQSLDQGLQFLIQYYNGEERAKGNILERFSAQQFPDLHSELNLSSLELGDSALYFCASSGTGGTGNTIYFGEGSWLTVV.

The CDR3 is CSANSHEQYF. Written as DNA, the CDR3 is TGCAGTGCTAACAGTCACGAGCAGTACTTC. The rearrangement joins TRBV20-1 to TRBJ2-7; D is unresolved. The CDR3 has 10 amino acids. Germline V lookup: CDR1 DFQATT, CDR2 SNEGSKA (reference sequence). The V and J ends lost 4 bases and 5 bases respectively, with 6 bases between them.

This clone occurred once. This sequence joins TRBV5-5 and TRBJ1-6; 11 positions agree with TRBD1. The CDR3 has 15 amino acids. Trimming removed 5 bases from V and 9 bases from J; junction bases left unmatched: 7. Germline V gene data show CDR1 as SGHKS and CDR2 as YYEKEE (reference sequence). The CDR3, as DNA: TGTGCCAGCAGGTTCGGACAGGGGGCTGGTTCACCCCTCCACTTT. It codes for CASRFGQGAGSPLHF.

The rearrangement joins TRBV7-9 to TRBJ2-7; D is uncertain. V was pared by 1 base and J by 3 bases, with 10 bases between. CDR3 length: 14 amino acids. CDR1 is SEHNR and CDR2 is FQNEAQ in the germline V gene (reference sequence). CDR3 protein: CASSLGPMYYEQYF. DNA for the CDR3: TGTGCCAGCAGCTTAGGGCCGATGTACTACGAGCAGTACTTC.

This rearrangement joins TRBV15 to TRBJ1-4; D is perhaps TRBD1 (5 bases). Germline loops: CDR1 LNHNV, CDR2 YYDKDF (reference sequence). The CDR3 covers 16 residues. V was pared by 0 bases and J by 3 bases, with 11 bases between. CDR3 protein: CATSRDGGAANEKLFF. In DNA, the CDR3 is TGTGCCACCAGCAGAGATGGAGGGGCGGCTAATGAAAAACTGTTTTTT.

The rearrangement links TRBV6-5 to TRBJ1-2; maybe TRBD1 (6 bases). The CDR3 loop spans 15 amino acids. Between the trimmed V and J ends, which lost 3 bases and 2 bases, there was a span of 13 bases. CDR1 and CDR2 from the germline V gene are MNHEY and SVGAGI. The CDR3 is CASSYRGDRNYGYTF. Written as DNA, the CDR3 is TGTGCCAGCAGTTATAGGGGCGACAGGAACTATGGCTACACCTTC.

This clone has only one observation. The J gene is TRBJ2-2, the V gene TRBV24-1; TRBD1 aligns across 9 bases. The germline CDR1 and CDR2 sequences are KGHDR and SFDVKD. The junction had 3 bases not matched to a gene; V was cut back by 4 bases and J by 4 bases. The CDR3 is made up of 15 amino acids. The CDR3 DNA reads TGTGCCACCAGTGAGGGGACAGGGCCCACCGGGGAGCTGTTTTTT. Its translation is CATSEGTGPTGELFF.